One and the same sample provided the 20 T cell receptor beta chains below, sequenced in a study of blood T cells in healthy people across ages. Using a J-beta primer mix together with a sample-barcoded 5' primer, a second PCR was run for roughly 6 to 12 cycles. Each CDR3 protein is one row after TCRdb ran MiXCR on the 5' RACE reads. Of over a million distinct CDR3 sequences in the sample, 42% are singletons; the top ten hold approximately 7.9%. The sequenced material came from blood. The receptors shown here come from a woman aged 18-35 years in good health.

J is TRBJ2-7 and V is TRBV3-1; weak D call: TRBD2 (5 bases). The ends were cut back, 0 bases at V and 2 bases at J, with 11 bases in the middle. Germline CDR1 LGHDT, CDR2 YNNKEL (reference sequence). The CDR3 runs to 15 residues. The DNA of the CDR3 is TGTGCCAGCAGCCAAGATCCTAACGGGACCTACGAGCAGTACTTC. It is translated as CASSQDPNGTYEQYF.

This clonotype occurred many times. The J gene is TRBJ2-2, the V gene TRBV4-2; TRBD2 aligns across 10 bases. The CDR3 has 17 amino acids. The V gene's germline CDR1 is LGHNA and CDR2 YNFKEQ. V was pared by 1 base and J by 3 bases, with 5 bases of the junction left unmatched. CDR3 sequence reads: CASSQVSGREDTGELFF. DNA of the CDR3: TGTGCCAGCAGCCAAGTAAGCGGGAGGGAGGACACCGGGGAGCTGTTTTTT.

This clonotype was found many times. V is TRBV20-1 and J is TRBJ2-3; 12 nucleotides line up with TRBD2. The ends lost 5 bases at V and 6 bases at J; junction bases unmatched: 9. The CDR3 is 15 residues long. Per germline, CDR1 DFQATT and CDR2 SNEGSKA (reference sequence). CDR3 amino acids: CSAFPSGRAGDTQYF. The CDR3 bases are TGCAGTGCTTTCCCTAGCGGGAGGGCCGGGGATACGCAGTATTTT.

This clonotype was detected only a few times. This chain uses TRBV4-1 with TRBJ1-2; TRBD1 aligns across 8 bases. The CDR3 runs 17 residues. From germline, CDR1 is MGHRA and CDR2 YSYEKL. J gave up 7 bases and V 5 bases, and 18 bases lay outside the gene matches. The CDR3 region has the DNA TGCGCCAGCAGCGAGGGACCGGACAGGGCCTCTTTGGTTGGCTACACCTTC. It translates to CASSEGPDRASLVGYTF.

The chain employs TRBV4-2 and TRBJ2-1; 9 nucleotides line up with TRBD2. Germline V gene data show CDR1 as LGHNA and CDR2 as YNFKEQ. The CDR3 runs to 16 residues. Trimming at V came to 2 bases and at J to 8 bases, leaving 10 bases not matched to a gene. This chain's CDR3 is CASSQTGTSSWDEQFF. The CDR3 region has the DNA TGTGCCAGCAGCCAAACCGGGACTAGCTCATGGGATGAGCAGTTCTTC.

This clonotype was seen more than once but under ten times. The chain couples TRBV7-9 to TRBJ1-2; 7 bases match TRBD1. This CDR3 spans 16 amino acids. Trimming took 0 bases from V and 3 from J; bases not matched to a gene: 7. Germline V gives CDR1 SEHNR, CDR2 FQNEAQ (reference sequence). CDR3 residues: CASSLASRGGDYGYTF. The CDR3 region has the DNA TGTGCCAGCAGCTTAGCTTCCCGAGGGGGCGACTATGGCTACACCTTC. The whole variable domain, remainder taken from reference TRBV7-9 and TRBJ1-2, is DTGVSQNPRHKITKRGQNVTFRCDPISEHNRLYWYRQTLGQGPEFLTYFQNEAQLEKSRLLSDRFSAERPKGSFSTLEIQRTEQGDSAMYLCASSLASRGGDYGYTFGSGTRLTVV.

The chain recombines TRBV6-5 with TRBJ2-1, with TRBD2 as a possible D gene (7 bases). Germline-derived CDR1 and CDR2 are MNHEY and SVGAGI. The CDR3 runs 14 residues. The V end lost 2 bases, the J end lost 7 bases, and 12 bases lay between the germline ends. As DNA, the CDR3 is TGTGCCAGCAGTTACGGGGGGGGGCCAAATGAGCAGTTCTTC. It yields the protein CASSYGGGPNEQFF.

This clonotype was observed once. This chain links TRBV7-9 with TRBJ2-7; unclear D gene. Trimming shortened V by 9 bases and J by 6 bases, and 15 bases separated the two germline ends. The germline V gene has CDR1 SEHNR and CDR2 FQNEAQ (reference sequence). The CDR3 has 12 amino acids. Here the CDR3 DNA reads TGTGCCAGGTCCTTGGCAGGATCCGAGCAGTACTTC. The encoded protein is CARSLAGSEQYF.

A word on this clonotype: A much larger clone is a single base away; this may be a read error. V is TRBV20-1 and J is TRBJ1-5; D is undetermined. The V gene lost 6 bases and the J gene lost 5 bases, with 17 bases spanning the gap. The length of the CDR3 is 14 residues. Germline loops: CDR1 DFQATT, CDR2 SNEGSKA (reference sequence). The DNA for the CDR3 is TGCAGTGCGAAGGAAGGACCGCCCTATCAGCCCCAGCATTTT. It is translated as CSAKEGPPYQPQHF.

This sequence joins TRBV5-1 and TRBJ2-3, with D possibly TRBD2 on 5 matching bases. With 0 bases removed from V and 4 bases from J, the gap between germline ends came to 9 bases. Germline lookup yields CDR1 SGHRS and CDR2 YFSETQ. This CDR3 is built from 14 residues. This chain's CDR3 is CASSLVLASDTQYF. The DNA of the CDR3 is TGCGCCAGCAGCTTGGTCCTAGCATCAGATACGCAGTATTTT. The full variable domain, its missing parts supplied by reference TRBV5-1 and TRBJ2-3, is KAGVTQTPRYLIKTRGQQVTLSCSPISGHRSVSWYQQTPGQGLQFLFEYFSETQRNKGNFPGRFSGRQFSNSRSEMNVSTLELGDSALYLCASSLVLASDTQYFGPGTRLTVL.

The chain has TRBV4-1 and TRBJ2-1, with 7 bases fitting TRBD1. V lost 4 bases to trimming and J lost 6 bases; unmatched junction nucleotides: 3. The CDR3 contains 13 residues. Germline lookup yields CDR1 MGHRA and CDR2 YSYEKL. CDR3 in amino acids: CASSPQGTNEQFF. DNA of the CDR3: TGCGCCAGCAGCCCACAGGGGACCAATGAGCAGTTCTTC.

The CDR3 spells CSASLGSNQPQHF. The CDR3 bases are TGCAGTGCTAGTCTAGGGTCCAATCAGCCCCAGCATTTT. V is TRBV20-1 and J is TRBJ1-5; D is unresolved. Looked up from germline, CDR1 is DFQATT and CDR2 is SNEGSKA (reference sequence). V lost 3 bases and J lost 3, with 9 bases in between. The CDR3 runs 13 residues.

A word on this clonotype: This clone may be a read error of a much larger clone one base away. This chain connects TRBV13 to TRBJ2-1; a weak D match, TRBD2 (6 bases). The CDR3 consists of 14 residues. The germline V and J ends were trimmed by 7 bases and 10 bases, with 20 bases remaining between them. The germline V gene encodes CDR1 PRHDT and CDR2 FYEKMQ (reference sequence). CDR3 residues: CASNNRDSPSEQFF. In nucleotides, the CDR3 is TGTGCCAGCAATAACCGGGACTCCCCCTCGGAGCAGTTCTTC.

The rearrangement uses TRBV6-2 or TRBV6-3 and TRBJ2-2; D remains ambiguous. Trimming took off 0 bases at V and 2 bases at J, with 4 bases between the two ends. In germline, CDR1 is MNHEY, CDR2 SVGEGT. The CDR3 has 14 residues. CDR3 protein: CASSYSDNTGELFF. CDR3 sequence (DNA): TGTGCCAGCAGTTACTCGGACAACACCGGGGAGCTGTTTTTT.

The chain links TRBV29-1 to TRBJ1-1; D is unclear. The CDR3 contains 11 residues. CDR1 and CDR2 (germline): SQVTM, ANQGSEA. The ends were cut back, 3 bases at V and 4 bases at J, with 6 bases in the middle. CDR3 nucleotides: TGCAGCGTTGACTCTACCACTGAAGCTTTCTTT. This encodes CSVDSTTEAFF.

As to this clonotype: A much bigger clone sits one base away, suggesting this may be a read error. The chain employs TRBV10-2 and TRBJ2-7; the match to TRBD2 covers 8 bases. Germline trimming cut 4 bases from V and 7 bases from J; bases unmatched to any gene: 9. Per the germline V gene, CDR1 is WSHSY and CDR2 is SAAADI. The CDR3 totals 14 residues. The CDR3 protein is CASSVREAYNEQYF. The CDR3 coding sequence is TGCGCCAGCAGTGTGCGGGAGGCGTACAATGAGCAGTACTTC.

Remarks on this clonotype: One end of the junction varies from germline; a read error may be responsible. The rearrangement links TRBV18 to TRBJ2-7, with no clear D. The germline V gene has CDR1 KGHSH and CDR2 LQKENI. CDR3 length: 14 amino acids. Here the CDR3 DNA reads TGTGCCAGCTTACCACCTGGGCGGCCCTACGAGCAGTACTTC. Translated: CASLPPGRPYEQYF.

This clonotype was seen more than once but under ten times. The DNA for the CDR3 is TGTGCCAGCAGTTTTAGGGGGTACAGGCCAACTCCTATTTCCTACAATGAGCAGTTCTTC. Protein: CASSFRGYRPTPISYNEQFF. The chain has TRBV27 and TRBJ2-1; perhaps TRBD1 as D (6 bases). This CDR3 region has 20 residues. Trimming took 3 bases from V and 1 from J, leaving 25 bases between them. Looked up from germline, CDR1 is MNHEY and CDR2 is SMNVEV (reference sequence).

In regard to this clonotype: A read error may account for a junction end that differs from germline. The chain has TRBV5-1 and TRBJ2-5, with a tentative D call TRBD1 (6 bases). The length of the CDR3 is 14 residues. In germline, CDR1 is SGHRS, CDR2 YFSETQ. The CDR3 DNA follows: TGTGCCAGCAGCCCCGGACAGCACCAAGAGACCCAGTACTTC. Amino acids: CASSPGQHQETQYF. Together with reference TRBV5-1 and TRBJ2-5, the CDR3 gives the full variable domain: KAGVTQTPRYLIKTRGQQVTLSCSPISGHRSVSWYQQTPGQGLQFLFEYFSETQRNKGNFPGRFSGRQFSNSRSEMNVSTLELGDSALYLCASSPGQHQETQYFGPGTRLLVL.

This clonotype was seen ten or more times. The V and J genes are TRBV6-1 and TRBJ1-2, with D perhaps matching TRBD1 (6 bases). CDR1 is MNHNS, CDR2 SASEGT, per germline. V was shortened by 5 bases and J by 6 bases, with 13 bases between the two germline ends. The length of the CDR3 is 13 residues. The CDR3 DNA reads TGTGCCAGCAGTTTCAGGGGCTGGGATGGCTACACCTTC. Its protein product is CASSFRGWDGYTF.